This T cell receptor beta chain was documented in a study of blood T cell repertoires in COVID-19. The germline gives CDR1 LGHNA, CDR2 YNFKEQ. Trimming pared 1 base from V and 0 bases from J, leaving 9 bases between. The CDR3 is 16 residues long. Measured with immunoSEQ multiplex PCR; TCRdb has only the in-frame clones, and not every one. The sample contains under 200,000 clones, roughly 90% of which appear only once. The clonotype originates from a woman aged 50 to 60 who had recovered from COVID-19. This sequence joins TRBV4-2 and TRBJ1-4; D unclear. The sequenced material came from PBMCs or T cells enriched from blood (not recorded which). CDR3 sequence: CASSQAHGATNEKLFF. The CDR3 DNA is TGTGCCAGCAGCCAAGCCCACGGGGCAACTAATGAAAAACTGTTTTTT.